This T cell receptor (beta chain) was sequenced during a study of shared clonotypes between healthy human individuals. Study-wide findings and caveats: Four donors had around 5.5% of their naive CD4 clonotypes in common. Across subsets, estimated richness was generally greater for naive than for memory populations.

Method: immunoSEQ multiplex PCR; TCRdb's copy keeps in-frame clones and lacks some. The sample has about 1,900,000 clones, about 95% seen once. Of note for this clone: Its antigen is undetermined.

CD45RO-negative cells were positively selected for CCR7, leaving out terminally differentiated effector memory CD45RA+ cells. Adults of Caucasian background living in Nashville, Tennessee made up all donors. CDR3 length: 16 residues. Trimming at V came to 1 base and at J to 2 bases, leaving 7 bases not matched to a gene. The germline V gene has CDR1 LGHNA and CDR2 YSLEER. The V call is TRBV4-3, the J call TRBJ2-7, with 8 bases lining up with TRBD2. The receptor was derived from a man in his late teens or twenties in good health. Sequenced input: naive CD8+ T cells sorted from blood. The DNA for the CDR3 is TGCGCCAGCAGCCAAGGTTTTGCGGGAGGAACCTACGAGCAGTACTTC. This codes for CASSQGFAGGTYEQYF.